This T cell receptor beta chain was captured by sequencing in a study of lymphopenia after photon versus proton radiotherapy. The data were produced by immunoSEQ multiplex PCR, yet TCRdb's version contains in-frame clones alone and is incomplete. The sample contains about 22,000 clones, roughly 91% of which appear only once. The material was peripheral blood, obtained from a patient treated with proton-based radiotherapy. This receptor was identified in a man aged 80 or over with esophageal cancer.

The CDR3 is CASSSPGGYEQYF. In DNA, the CDR3 is TGTGCCAGTAGTAGTCCAGGGGGCTACGAGCAGTACTTC. The J gene is TRBJ2-7, the V gene TRBV19, with 7 nucleotides matching TRBD1. V was pared by 4 bases and J by 3 bases, with 3 bases of the junction left unmatched. Germline CDR1 is LNHDA and CDR2 is SQIVND (reference sequence). This CDR3 has 13 residues.